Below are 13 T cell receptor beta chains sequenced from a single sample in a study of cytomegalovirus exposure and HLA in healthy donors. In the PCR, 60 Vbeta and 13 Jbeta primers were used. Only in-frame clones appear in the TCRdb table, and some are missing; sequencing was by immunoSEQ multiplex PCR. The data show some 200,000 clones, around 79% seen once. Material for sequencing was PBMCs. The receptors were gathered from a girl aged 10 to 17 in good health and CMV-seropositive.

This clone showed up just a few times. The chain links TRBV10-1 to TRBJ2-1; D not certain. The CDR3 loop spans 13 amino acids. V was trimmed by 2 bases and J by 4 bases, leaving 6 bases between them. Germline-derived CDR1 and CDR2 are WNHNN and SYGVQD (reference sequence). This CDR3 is CASSEQAYNEQFF. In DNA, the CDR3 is TGCGCCAGCAGTGAGCAAGCGTACAATGAGCAGTTCTTC.

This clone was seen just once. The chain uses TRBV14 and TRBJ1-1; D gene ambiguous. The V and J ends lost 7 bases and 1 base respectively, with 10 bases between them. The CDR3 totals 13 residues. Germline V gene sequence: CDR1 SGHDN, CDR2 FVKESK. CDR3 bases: TGTGCCAGCACCCGCGGGTGGAACACTGAAGCTTTCTTT. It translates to CASTRGWNTEAFF.

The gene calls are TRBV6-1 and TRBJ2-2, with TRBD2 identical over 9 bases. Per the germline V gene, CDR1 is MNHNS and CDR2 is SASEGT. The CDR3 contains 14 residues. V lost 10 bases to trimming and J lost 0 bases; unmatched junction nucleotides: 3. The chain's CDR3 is CAIRGGANTGELFF. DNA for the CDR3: TGTGCCATCCGCGGGGGGGCGAACACCGGGGAGCTGTTTTTT.

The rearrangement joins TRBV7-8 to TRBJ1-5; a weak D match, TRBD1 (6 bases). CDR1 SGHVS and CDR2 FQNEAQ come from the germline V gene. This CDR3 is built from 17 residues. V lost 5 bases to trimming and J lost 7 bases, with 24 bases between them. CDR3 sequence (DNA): TGTGCCAGCAGCCTAAAGTGGTTCAGGGGCGGGGGACAGCCCCAGCATTTT. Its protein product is CASSLKWFRGGGQPQHF. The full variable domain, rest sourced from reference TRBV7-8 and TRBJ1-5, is GAGVSQSPRYKVAKRGQDVALRCDPISGHVSLFWYQQALGQGPEFLTYFQNEAQLDKSGLPSDRFFAERPEGSVSTLKIQRTQQEDSAVYLCASSLKWFRGGGQPQHFGDGTRLSIL.

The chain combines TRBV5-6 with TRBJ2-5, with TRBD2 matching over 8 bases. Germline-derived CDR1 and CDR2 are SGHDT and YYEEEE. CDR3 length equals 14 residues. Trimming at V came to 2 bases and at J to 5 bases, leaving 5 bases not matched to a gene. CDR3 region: CASSFWTSRETQYF. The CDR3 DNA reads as TGTGCCAGCAGCTTCTGGACTAGCAGGGAGACCCAGTACTTC.

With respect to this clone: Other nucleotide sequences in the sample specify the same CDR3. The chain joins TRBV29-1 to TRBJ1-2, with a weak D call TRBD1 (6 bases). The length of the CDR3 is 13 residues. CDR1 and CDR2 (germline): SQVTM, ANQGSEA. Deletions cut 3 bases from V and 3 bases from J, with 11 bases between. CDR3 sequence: CSVEGGLDYGYTF. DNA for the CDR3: TGCAGCGTTGAGGGGGGGCTCGACTATGGCTACACCTTC.

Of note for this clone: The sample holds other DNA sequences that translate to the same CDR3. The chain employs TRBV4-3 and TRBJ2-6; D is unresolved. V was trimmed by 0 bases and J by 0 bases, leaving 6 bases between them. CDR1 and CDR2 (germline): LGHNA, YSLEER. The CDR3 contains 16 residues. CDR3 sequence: CASSQDGSSGANVLTF. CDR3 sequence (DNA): TGCGCCAGCAGCCAAGATGGCAGCTCTGGGGCCAACGTCCTGACTTTC.

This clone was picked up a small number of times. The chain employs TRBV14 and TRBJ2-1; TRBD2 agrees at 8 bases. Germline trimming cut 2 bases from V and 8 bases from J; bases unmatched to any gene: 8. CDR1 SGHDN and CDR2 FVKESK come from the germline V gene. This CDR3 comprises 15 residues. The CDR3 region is CASSQPSGGLYEQFF. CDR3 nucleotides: TGTGCCAGCAGCCAACCGAGCGGGGGACTGTATGAGCAGTTCTTC.

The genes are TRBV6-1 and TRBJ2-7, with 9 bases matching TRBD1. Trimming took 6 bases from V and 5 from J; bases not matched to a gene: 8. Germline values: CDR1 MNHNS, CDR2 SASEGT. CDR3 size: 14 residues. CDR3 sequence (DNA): TGTGCCAGCAGACCGGGACAGGGTCTAGACGAGCAGTACTTC. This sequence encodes CASRPGQGLDEQYF.

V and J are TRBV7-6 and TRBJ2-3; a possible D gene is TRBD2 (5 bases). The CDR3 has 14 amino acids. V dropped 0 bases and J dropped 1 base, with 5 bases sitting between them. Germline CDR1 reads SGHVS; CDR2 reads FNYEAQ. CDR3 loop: CASSLAGGTDTQYF. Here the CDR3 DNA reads TGTGCCAGCAGCTTAGCCGGGGGCACAGATACGCAGTATTTT. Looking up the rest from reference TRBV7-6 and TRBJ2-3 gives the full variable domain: GAGVSQSPRYKVTKRGQDVALRCDPISGHVSLYWYRQALGQGPEFLTYFNYEAQQDKSGLPNDRFSAERPEGSISTLTIQRTEQRDSAMYRCASSLAGGTDTQYFGPGTRLTVL.

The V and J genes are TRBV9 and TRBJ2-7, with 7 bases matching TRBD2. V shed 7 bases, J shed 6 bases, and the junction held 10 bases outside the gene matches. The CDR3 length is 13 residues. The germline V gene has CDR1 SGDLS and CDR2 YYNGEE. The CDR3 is CASGPLQRGEQYF. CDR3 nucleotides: TGTGCCAGCGGCCCTCTACAGCGGGGCGAGCAGTACTTC.

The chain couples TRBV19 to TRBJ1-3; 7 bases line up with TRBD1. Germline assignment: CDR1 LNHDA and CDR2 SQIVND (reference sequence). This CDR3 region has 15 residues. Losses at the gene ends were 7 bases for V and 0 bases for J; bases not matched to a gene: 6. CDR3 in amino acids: CASTPDRASGNTIYF. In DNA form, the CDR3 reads TGTGCCAGTACCCCCGACAGGGCCTCTGGAAACACCATATATTTT.

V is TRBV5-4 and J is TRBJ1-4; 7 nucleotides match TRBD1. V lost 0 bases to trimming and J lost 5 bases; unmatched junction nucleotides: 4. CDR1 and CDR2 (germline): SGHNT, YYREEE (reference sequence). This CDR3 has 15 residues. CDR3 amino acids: CASSLEGAPNEKLFF. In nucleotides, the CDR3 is TGTGCCAGCAGCTTGGAGGGGGCCCCGAATGAAAAACTGTTTTTT.